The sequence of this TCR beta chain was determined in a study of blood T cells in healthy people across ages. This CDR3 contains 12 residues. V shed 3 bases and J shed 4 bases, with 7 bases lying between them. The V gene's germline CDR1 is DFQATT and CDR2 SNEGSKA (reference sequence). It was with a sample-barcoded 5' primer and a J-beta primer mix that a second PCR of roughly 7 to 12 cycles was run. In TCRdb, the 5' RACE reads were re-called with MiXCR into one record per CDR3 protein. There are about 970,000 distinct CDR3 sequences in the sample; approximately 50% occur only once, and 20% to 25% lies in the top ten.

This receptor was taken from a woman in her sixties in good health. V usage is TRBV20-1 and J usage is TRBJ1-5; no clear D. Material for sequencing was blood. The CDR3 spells CSARRVNQPQHF. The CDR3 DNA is TGCAGTGCTAGGAGGGTTAATCAGCCCCAGCATTTT.